This is a list of T cell receptor beta chains from one sample in a study of metastatic and nonmetastatic thyroid tumors. TCRdb reassembled clones from the PCR reads with MiXCR. The repertoire includes about 13,000 clones, roughly 30% of them detected once, and roughly a fifth sits in the top ten. Sequencing was performed on tumor tissue. The receptors stem from a female donor with papillary thyroid cancer or a benign thyroid nodule (not recorded which). Some clones in this sample may be carry-over from other donors' samples. The CDR3 runs from the conserved cysteine through the conserved F or W. The D gene is left open where the match is weak. Rows give clone size only sometimes, using once, few, many, or a class for an expanded clone.

abundance: NA
j_gene: TRBJ2-3
v_gene: TRBV12-3/TRBV12-4
d_gene: NA
CDR3aa: CASSLTGSGDTQYF
CDR3nt: TGTGCCAGCAGCCTTACAGGGTCTGGGGATACGCAGTATTTT

abundance: medium-sized
j_gene: TRBJ2-3
v_gene: TRBV7-2
d_gene: NA
CDR3aa: CASSLITSSDTQYF
CDR3nt: TGTGCCAGCAGCTTAATAACATCTTCAGATACGCAGTATTTT

abundance: many
j_gene: TRBJ1-2
v_gene: TRBV28
d_gene: NA
CDR3aa: CASSLDRSGPNGYTF
CDR3nt: TGTGCCAGCAGTTTAGATCGTTCAGGGCCCAATGGCTACACCTTC

abundance: many
j_gene: TRBJ2-3
v_gene: TRBV20-1
d_gene: NA
CDR3aa: CSAPSAGDTQYF
CDR3nt: TGCAGTGCTCCCTCTGCGGGAGATACGCAGTATTTT

abundance: medium-sized
j_gene: TRBJ2-7
v_gene: TRBV27
d_gene: TRBD1
CDR3aa: CASSALFGQGKSYEQYF
CDR3nt: TGTGCCAGCAGTGCCCTTTTCGGACAGGGGAAGTCCTACGAGCAGTACTTC

abundance: NA
j_gene: TRBJ2-2
v_gene: TRBV19
d_gene: TRBD1
CDR3aa: CASKGQTTGELFF
CDR3nt: TGTGCCAGTAAGGGACAGACCACCGGGGAGCTGTTTTTT

abundance: medium-sized
j_gene: TRBJ2-7
v_gene: TRBV12-3/TRBV12-4
d_gene: NA
CDR3aa: CASSLALRTASSYEQYF
CDR3nt: TGTGCCAGCAGTTTAGCGCTTCGGACTGCAAGCTCCTACGAGCAGTACTTC

abundance: few
j_gene: TRBJ2-3
v_gene: TRBV2
d_gene: NA
CDR3aa: CASIPLLGSTDTQYF
CDR3nt: TGTGCCAGCATCCCCCTCCTAGGTAGCACAGATACGCAGTATTTT

abundance: NA
j_gene: TRBJ2-5
v_gene: TRBV2
d_gene: TRBD2
CDR3aa: CASSDSADGGETQYF
CDR3nt: TGTGCCAGCAGTGATTCAGCGGACGGGGGGGAGACCCAGTACTTC

abundance: NA
j_gene: TRBJ2-1
v_gene: TRBV30
d_gene: NA
CDR3aa: CAWSHRADNEQFF
CDR3nt: TGTGCCTGGAGCCACAGGGCGGACAATGAGCAGTTCTTC

abundance: few
j_gene: TRBJ1-1
v_gene: TRBV15
d_gene: NA
CDR3aa: CATRLRDLNTEAFF
CDR3nt: TGTGCCACCAGGCTTAGGGACCTAAACACTGAAGCTTTCTTT

abundance: many
j_gene: TRBJ2-3
v_gene: TRBV20-1
d_gene: NA
CDR3aa: CSAPVVTTDTQYF
CDR3nt: TGCAGTGCACCGGTCGTGACGACAGATACGCAGTATTTT

abundance: NA
j_gene: TRBJ1-6
v_gene: TRBV30
d_gene: NA
CDR3aa: CACLTLSGSPLHF
CDR3nt: TGTGCCTGCCTCACACTGAGTGGTTCACCCCTCCACTTT

abundance: many
j_gene: TRBJ2-7
v_gene: TRBV6-1
d_gene: TRBD1
CDR3aa: CASSWTGANEQYF
CDR3nt: TGTGCCAGCAGTTGGACAGGGGCTAACGAGCAGTACTTC

abundance: NA
j_gene: TRBJ1-2
v_gene: TRBV28
d_gene: NA
CDR3aa: CASSPPERVYGYTF
CDR3nt: TGTGCCAGCAGTCCCCCCGAAAGGGTCTATGGCTACACCTTC

abundance: few
j_gene: TRBJ1-3
v_gene: TRBV7-2
d_gene: TRBD1
CDR3aa: CASSRDRAPGNTIYF
CDR3nt: TGTGCCAGCAGCAGAGACAGGGCGCCTGGAAACACCATATATTTT

abundance: once
j_gene: TRBJ1-2
v_gene: TRBV11-2
d_gene: TRBD1
CDR3aa: CASSPTGEYGYTF
CDR3nt: TGTGCCAGCAGCCCAACAGGGGAGTATGGCTACACCTTC

abundance: medium-sized
j_gene: TRBJ1-6
v_gene: TRBV9
d_gene: NA
CDR3aa: CASSAGERSSPLHF
CDR3nt: TGTGCCAGCAGCGCAGGGGAGAGAAGTTCACCCCTCCACTTT

abundance: NA
j_gene: TRBJ2-2
v_gene: TRBV4-1
d_gene: NA
CDR3aa: CASSQDLWSSVANTGEPFF
CDR3nt: TGCGCCAGCAGCCAAGATCTTTGGTCTAGCGTTGCGAACACCGGGGAGCCGTTTTTT

abundance: NA
j_gene: TRBJ1-2
v_gene: TRBV6-2/TRBV6-3
d_gene: NA
CDR3aa: CASSYSFNDGYTF
CDR3nt: TGTGCCAGCAGTTACTCGTTTAACGATGGCTACACCTTC

abundance: NA
j_gene: TRBJ2-3
v_gene: TRBV4-1
d_gene: NA
CDR3aa: CASRGPLGDTQYF
CDR3nt: TGCGCCAGCAGGGGACCCCTCGGGGATACGCAGTATTTT

abundance: few
j_gene: TRBJ2-1
v_gene: TRBV10-1
d_gene: NA
CDR3aa: CASSESANYNEQFF
CDR3nt: TGCGCCAGCAGTGAGTCGGCTAACTACAATGAGCAGTTCTTC

abundance: NA
j_gene: TRBJ1-1
v_gene: TRBV11-2
d_gene: NA
CDR3aa: CASSLSGSLNTEAFF
CDR3nt: TGTGCCAGCAGCTTATCTGGCAGCTTGAACACTGAAGCTTTCTTT

abundance: medium-sized
j_gene: TRBJ1-1
v_gene: TRBV5-1
d_gene: NA
CDR3aa: CASSRRTETEAFF
CDR3nt: TGCGCCAGCAGCAGACGGACGGAGACTGAAGCTTTCTTT

abundance: NA
j_gene: TRBJ2-1
v_gene: TRBV19
d_gene: TRBD2
CDR3aa: CASGDYLSSYNEQFF
CDR3nt: TGTGCCAGTGGGGACTACCTGAGCTCCTACAATGAGCAGTTCTTC

abundance: large
j_gene: TRBJ1-4
v_gene: TRBV19
d_gene: NA
CDR3aa: CASSMRQNEKLFF
CDR3nt: TGTGCCAGTAGTATGAGACAGAATGAAAAACTGTTTTTT

abundance: few
j_gene: TRBJ2-2
v_gene: TRBV27
d_gene: NA
CDR3aa: CASSASYSGELFF
CDR3nt: TGTGCCAGCAGTGCCAGTTATTCCGGGGAGCTGTTTTTT

abundance: few
j_gene: TRBJ2-7
v_gene: TRBV28
d_gene: NA
CDR3aa: CASSPLSGYEQYF
CDR3nt: TGTGCCAGCAGCCCCCTCTCCGGTTACGAGCAGTACTTC

abundance: few
j_gene: TRBJ1-2
v_gene: TRBV6-5
d_gene: NA
CDR3aa: CASSYSPARAEGYTF
CDR3nt: TGTGCCAGCAGTTACTCCCCGGCCAGGGCGGAAGGCTACACCTTC

abundance: NA
j_gene: TRBJ1-1
v_gene: TRBV7-9
d_gene: TRBD1
CDR3aa: CASSLDRGRGTEAFF
CDR3nt: TGTGCCAGCAGCTTAGACAGGGGGCGCGGTACTGAAGCTTTCTTT

abundance: medium-sized
j_gene: TRBJ1-5
v_gene: TRBV11-3
d_gene: NA
CDR3aa: CASSLDFLEPQPQHF
CDR3nt: TGTGCCAGCAGCTTAGATTTTCTGGAACCCCAGCCCCAGCATTTT

abundance: NA
j_gene: TRBJ1-6
v_gene: TRBV6-6
d_gene: NA
CDR3aa: CASSYSTVRIHNSPLHF
CDR3nt: TGTGCCAGCAGTTACTCGACGGTCAGAATCCATAATTCACCCCTCCACTTT

abundance: NA
j_gene: TRBJ2-1
v_gene: TRBV7-3
d_gene: NA
CDR3aa: CASSPNRDNNEQFF
CDR3nt: TGTGCCAGCAGCCCAAACCGGGACAACAATGAGCAGTTCTTC

abundance: NA
j_gene: TRBJ1-3
v_gene: TRBV20-1
d_gene: NA
CDR3aa: CSASRDNTGNTIYF
CDR3nt: TGCAGTGCTTCCCGTGACAATACAGGAAACACCATATATTTT

abundance: NA
j_gene: TRBJ2-1
v_gene: TRBV11-2
d_gene: TRBD2
CDR3aa: CASSYTSGSRNEQFF
CDR3nt: TGTGCCAGCAGCTATACGAGCGGGAGTAGGAATGAGCAGTTCTTC

abundance: many
j_gene: TRBJ1-5
v_gene: TRBV27
d_gene: NA
CDR3aa: CASKSWQDSNQPQHF
CDR3nt: TGTGCCAGCAAGAGTTGGCAGGATAGCAATCAGCCCCAGCATTTT

abundance: many
j_gene: TRBJ2-6
v_gene: TRBV15
d_gene: TRBD1
CDR3aa: CATGGTGGLSGANVLTF
CDR3nt: TGTGCCACCGGAGGGACAGGGGGCCTCTCTGGGGCCAACGTCCTGACTTTC

abundance: few
j_gene: TRBJ2-2
v_gene: TRBV6-1
d_gene: NA
CDR3aa: CAIRTDMGTGELFF
CDR3nt: TGTGCCATCAGAACGGACATGGGCACCGGGGAGCTGTTTTTT

abundance: few
j_gene: TRBJ1-2
v_gene: TRBV6-4
d_gene: TRBD1
CDR3aa: CAILDRGNYGYTF
CDR3nt: TGTGCCATTCTCGACAGGGGAAATTATGGCTACACCTTC

abundance: NA
j_gene: TRBJ2-3
v_gene: TRBV5-1
d_gene: TRBD2
CDR3aa: CASATWTSGNTDTQYF
CDR3nt: TGCGCCAGCGCAACCTGGACTAGCGGGAACACAGATACGCAGTATTTT

abundance: NA
j_gene: TRBJ1-2
v_gene: TRBV11-3
d_gene: TRBD1
CDR3aa: CASSLEGRQGNYGYTF
CDR3nt: TGTGCCAGCAGCTTAGAGGGTCGACAGGGGAACTATGGCTACACCTTC

abundance: many
j_gene: TRBJ2-1
v_gene: TRBV20-1
d_gene: TRBD2
CDR3aa: CSARGTSGIKNEQFF
CDR3nt: TGCAGTGCTAGAGGGACTAGCGGGATTAAAAATGAGCAGTTCTTC

abundance: few
j_gene: TRBJ1-2
v_gene: TRBV5-1
d_gene: NA
CDR3aa: CASSSVQGTNYGYTF
CDR3nt: TGCGCCAGCAGCTCGGTACAGGGTACCAACTATGGCTACACCTTC

abundance: medium-sized
j_gene: TRBJ2-1
v_gene: TRBV28
d_gene: NA
CDR3aa: CASSLDRLAEDYNEQFF
CDR3nt: TGTGCCAGCAGTTTAGATAGGTTAGCGGAGGATTACAATGAGCAGTTCTTC

abundance: many
j_gene: TRBJ2-1
v_gene: TRBV11-1
d_gene: TRBD1
CDR3aa: CASSLIGGQSYNEQFF
CDR3nt: TGTGCCAGCAGCTTAATTGGGGGACAGTCCTACAATGAGCAGTTCTTC

abundance: NA
j_gene: TRBJ1-6
v_gene: TRBV30
d_gene: TRBD1
CDR3aa: CAWTKTGVSYNSPLHF
CDR3nt: TGTGCCTGGACCAAGACAGGGGTCTCCTATAATTCACCCCTCCACTTT

abundance: few
j_gene: TRBJ1-2
v_gene: TRBV2
d_gene: TRBD1
CDR3aa: CASFFYDRVYGYTF
CDR3nt: TGTGCCAGCTTCTTTTACGACAGGGTCTATGGCTACACCTTC

abundance: many
j_gene: TRBJ2-1
v_gene: TRBV5-1
d_gene: TRBD1
CDR3aa: CASSLFRDIGQGLRNEQFF
CDR3nt: TGCGCCAGCAGCTTGTTCCGGGACATCGGACAGGGGCTTCGCAATGAGCAGTTCTTC

abundance: many
j_gene: TRBJ2-2
v_gene: TRBV3-1
d_gene: NA
CDR3aa: CASRQAFGPTGELFF
CDR3nt: TGTGCCAGCAGGCAGGCGTTCGGTCCCACCGGGGAGCTGTTTTTT

abundance: NA
j_gene: TRBJ1-1
v_gene: TRBV7-8
d_gene: NA
CDR3aa: CASSFNSGTSNTEAFF
CDR3nt: TGTGCCAGCAGCTTTAACTCCGGGACATCCAACACTGAAGCTTTCTTT

abundance: few
j_gene: TRBJ1-6
v_gene: TRBV6-1
d_gene: NA
CDR3aa: CASSRSGRAPLHF
CDR3nt: TGTGCCAGCAGTCGATCAGGAAGAGCACCCCTCCACTTT

abundance: NA
j_gene: TRBJ1-1
v_gene: TRBV28
d_gene: NA
CDR3aa: CASSRGLNTEAFF
CDR3nt: TGTGCCAGCAGTCGCGGGTTGAACACTGAAGCTTTCTTT

abundance: NA
j_gene: TRBJ2-5
v_gene: TRBV20-1
d_gene: NA
CDR3aa: CSASGAGSGETQYF
CDR3nt: TGCAGTGCTAGTGGGGCAGGTTCGGGAGAGACCCAGTACTTC

abundance: few
j_gene: TRBJ2-7
v_gene: TRBV19
d_gene: NA
CDR3aa: CASSKDLAYEQYF
CDR3nt: TGTGCCAGTAGCAAGGATTTGGCCTACGAGCAGTACTTC

abundance: few
j_gene: TRBJ2-2
v_gene: TRBV6-1
d_gene: NA
CDR3aa: CASHSQGIISGELFF
CDR3nt: TGTGCCAGCCACTCCCAGGGGATCATCTCCGGGGAGCTGTTTTTT